The 14 T cell receptor beta chains below all came from one sample that was sequenced in a study of T cell repertoires in cytomegalovirus infection. These receptors lack a known antigen. MiXCR, applied by TCRdb to the reads, yields one record per CDR3 protein. Of about 110,000 distinct CDR3 sequences listed, about 28% are singletons. The sample in question was CD8+ T cells from cultured PBMCs, obtained from culture after CMV antigen stimulation. The receptors stem from a human donor in good health (CMV status not recorded). Some clones in this sample may be carry-over from other donors' samples.

V gene TRBV7-9 combines with J gene TRBJ2-7; 9 bases are shared with TRBD1. Germline V gene sequence: CDR1 SEHNR, CDR2 FQNEAQ (reference sequence). This CDR3 comprises 15 residues. Trimming took 3 bases from V and 5 from J; bases not matched to a gene: 8. CDR3 sequence (DNA): TGTGCCAGCAGCTTCGGCGGGACAGGGAAACACGAGCAGTACTTC. Its translation: CASSFGGTGKHEQYF.

The V call is TRBV15, the J call TRBJ1-3; no firm D call. CDR3 length equals 16 residues. The germline gives CDR1 LNHNV, CDR2 YYDKDF (reference sequence). V lost 3 bases and J 0 bases, leaving 12 bases between the germline ends. CDR3 protein: CATSSFAGTSGNTIYF. DNA for the CDR3: TGTGCCACCAGCAGTTTCGCCGGTACCTCTGGAAACACCATATATTTT.

This chain links TRBV6-1 with TRBJ1-1; the D is unclear. Germline values: CDR1 MNHNS, CDR2 SASEGT. Trimming pared 4 bases from V and 3 bases from J, leaving 12 bases between. The CDR3 totals 14 residues. CDR3 protein: CASSGSIWDTEAFF. The CDR3 coding sequence is TGTGCCAGCAGTGGAAGTATATGGGACACTGAAGCTTTCTTT.

This clonotype was seen ten or more times. This chain joins TRBV6-5 and TRBJ1-2; TRBD1 matches 10 bases. CDR1 is MNHEY, CDR2 SVGAGI, per germline. The J segment lost 3 bases and the V segment lost 6 bases, leaving 13 bases of the junction unmatched. CDR3 length equals 17 residues. The CDR3 DNA is TGTGCCAGCAGGGGTTTCGGGACAGGGGTAGGGGACTATGGCTACACCTTC. This codes for CASRGFGTGVGDYGYTF.

The chain has TRBV20-1 and TRBJ2-3; D remains ambiguous. Germline V gene lookup returns CDR1 DFQATT and CDR2 SNEGSKA (reference sequence). V was trimmed by 2 bases and J by 2 bases, leaving 17 bases between them. There are 16 residues in the CDR3. The CDR3 sequence is CSARSPTYEYTDTQYF. The CDR3 DNA sequence: TGCAGTGCTAGATCCCCCACCTACGAGTACACAGATACGCAGTATTTT.

This clonotype was seen only a few times. V is TRBV20-1 and J is TRBJ1-3; tentatively, D is TRBD1 (6 bases). In germline, CDR1 is DFQATT, CDR2 SNEGSKA (reference sequence). V lost 6 bases and J lost 0, with 18 bases in between. This CDR3 is built from 16 residues. CDR3 nucleotides: TGCAGTGCGTGGGGGACGACAGGCAGCTCTGGAAACACCATATATTTT. Translating gives CSAWGTTGSSGNTIYF.

The chain couples TRBV29-1 to TRBJ2-3; the match to TRBD2 covers 11 bases. Trimming cost V 7 bases and J 4 bases; bases outside gene matches: 7. Per germline, CDR1 SQVTM and CDR2 ANQGSEA. This CDR3 spans 14 amino acids. The CDR3 DNA reads TGCAGCGCCGCTAGCGGGGGGCCCCCAGATACGCAGTATTTT. The encoded protein is CSAASGGPPDTQYF.

This clonotype is a singleton in its sample. V gene TRBV10-3 combines with J gene TRBJ1-1, with D hard to call. Germline CDR1 is ENHRY and CDR2 is SYGVKD. The CDR3 has 14 amino acids. Trimming cost V 3 bases and J 4 bases, with 12 bases left between them. The CDR3 region has the DNA TGTGCCATCAGTGAACTGGGCCAGGCCACTGAAGCTTTCTTT. Its translation is CAISELGQATEAFF.

In this sample, this clonotype turned up a few times. This chain joins TRBV5-1 and TRBJ1-1; 7 nucleotides align to TRBD1. Trimming at V came to 4 bases and at J to 5 bases, leaving 11 bases not matched to a gene. Looked up from germline, CDR1 is SGHRS and CDR2 is YFSETQ. The CDR3 is made up of 15 amino acids. The DNA for the CDR3 is TGCGCCAGCAGCCTATCCGAGGGGGCGGGAACTGAAGCTTTCTTT. It specifies CASSLSEGAGTEAFF.

There are many counts of this clonotype. The V gene is TRBV11-2, the J gene TRBJ2-6; D unclear. Trimming took 2 bases from V and 4 from J, leaving 9 bases between them. The CDR3 is 15 amino acids. CDR1 SGHAT and CDR2 FQNNGV come from the germline V gene. In DNA form, the CDR3 reads TGTGCCAGCAGCTTACTTCCTCTCGGGGCCAACGTCCTGACTTTC. Encoded protein: CASSLLPLGANVLTF.

This clonotype occurred a few times. The genes are TRBV20-1 and TRBJ2-7; D is ambiguous. There are 13 residues in the CDR3. CDR1 is DFQATT, CDR2 SNEGSKA, per germline (reference sequence). Trimming took off 2 bases at V and 2 bases at J, with 10 bases between the two ends. The CDR3 sequence is CSARPIGPYEQYF. CDR3 nucleotides: TGCAGTGCTAGACCAATTGGTCCCTACGAGCAGTACTTC.

The rearrangement links TRBV12-3 or TRBV12-4 to TRBJ1-3, with a possible D match to TRBD1 (5 bases). Between the trimmed V and J ends, which lost 6 bases and 1 base, there was a span of 19 bases. The CDR3 length is 17 residues. CDR3 in DNA: TGTGCCAGCAGAATCCCAGTCCACAAGGGGTCTGGAAACACCATATATTTT. Its protein product is CASRIPVHKGSGNTIYF.

The chain employs TRBV20-1 and TRBJ1-1, with 9 bases identical to TRBD1. The CDR3 has 18 amino acids. CDR1 and CDR2 (germline): DFQATT, SNEGSKA (reference sequence). V shed 1 base and J 5 bases; nucleotides not matched to a gene: 17. The CDR3 loop reads CSARGLEDRGARRTEAFF. CDR3 nucleotides: TGCAGTGCTAGAGGATTGGAGGACAGGGGTGCCCGTCGGACTGAAGCTTTCTTT.

The chain couples TRBV6-6 to TRBJ2-7; D is perhaps TRBD1 or TRBD2 (5 bases each). This CDR3 comprises 15 residues. The V gene's germline CDR1 is MNHNY and CDR2 SVGAGI (reference sequence). V dropped 0 bases and J dropped 4 bases, with 13 bases sitting between them. The CDR3, as DNA: TGTGCCAGCAGTTACTCAGGGACCGAGGGATACGAGCAGTACTTC. It specifies CASSYSGTEGYEQYF.